The clone carrying this TCR beta chain occurred a few times. The data originate from a study of blood T cells in healthy people across ages. The junction had 4 bases not matched to a gene; V was cut back by 0 bases and J by 5 bases. Germline V CDR1 and CDR2: SGHTA, FQGNSA. The CDR3 totals 16 residues. Alongside a J-beta primer mix, a sample-barcoded 5' primer served in a second PCR lasting roughly 6 to 12 cycles. One entry per CDR3 protein results from TCRdb running MiXCR on the 5' RACE reads. The sample lists nearly 800,000 distinct CDR3 sequences; roughly 25% were seen once. Total RNA extraction produced at least 6 micrograms (per sample) for the study. The sample was also linked to a second study, of T cells of mothers and their children. That source reports: The extracted RNA was employed in its entirety for cDNA synthesis, at roughly 1.5 ug per 15 ul.

The material sequenced was blood. This TCR came from a boy aged 5-17 years in good health. The chain joins TRBV7-2 to TRBJ1-6, with TRBD1 identical over 7 bases. CDR3 region: CASSLAPQGDNSPLHF. The CDR3 DNA is TGTGCCAGCAGCTTAGCGCCGCAGGGGGATAATTCACCCCTCCACTTT.